A selection of T cell receptor beta chains follows, all from one sample in a study of blood T cells in healthy people across ages. TCRdb recomputed calls from the 5' RACE reads with MiXCR, one row per CDR3 protein. The sample consists of about 900,000 distinct CDR3 sequences, roughly 52% of them appearing once. Material for sequencing was blood. Receptor source: a man in his thirties or forties in good health. Both conserved end residues are trimmed from each CDR3.

length,V,CDR3
12,TRBV10-3,AISETGWENIQY
14,TRBV5-8,ASSLGRTPSYNEQF
12,TRBV7-2,ASSSKTGQETQY
13,TRBV5-1,ASSLGASGQETQY
12,TRBV28,ASTLGGSSYEQY
13,TRBV9,ASSPGPGSNTEAF
13,TRBV4-3,ASSLDRGSYSGYT
11,TRBV5-1,ASSYGAANEQF
15,TRBV29-1,SVEGVPDRGDGNIQY
13,TRBV11-2,ASSLGTRVQETQY
14,TRBV15,ATSRWTSGGQETQY
18,TRBV7-2,ASSLDFTSGGFANTGELF
15,TRBV4-3,ASSQGIRDYLYNEQF
11,TRBV12-3/TRBV12-4,ASAADGLYEQY
13,TRBV9,ASSVVPGGYNEQF
12,TRBV4-3,ASSPLEPNYGYT
13,TRBV12-3/TRBV12-4,ASTLRGGVTDTQY
15,TRBV24-1,TTSDLPGGRGPETQY
14,TRBV7-9,ASSLATGAFTGELF
11,TRBV6-1,ASSEDLAYGYT
9,TRBV2,ASKRSDTQY
12,TRBV12-3/TRBV12-4,ASGDSLAKNIQY
13,TRBV13,ASSLSPGLPYEQY
12,TRBV15,ATSRPQGAYEQY
12,TRBV30,AWSDTGGNQPQH
13,TRBV5-4,ASSPGTHQQETQY
12,TRBV6-1,ASSQTGQFYEQY
12,TRBV20-1,SASAGTGNYGYT
12,TRBV7-9,ASSLEGDYNEQF
11,TRBV20-1,SARQTQIGGYT
12,TRBV20-1,SARSGLEENIQY
13,TRBV21-1,ASSKLDAAIGGLF
14,TRBV7-2,ASSLNMGGPYNEQF
13,TRBV6-5,ASRYDTGMNTEAF
13,TRBV4-3,ASSQGRGGADEQF
13,TRBV9,ASSAHQGSSNEQF
11,TRBV14,ASSQGFSYGYT
13,TRBV20-1,SARDWGRGNYGYT
17,TRBV24-1,ATSALGGTGKPSYYGYT
14,TRBV28,ASSLGGGFNPYEQY
12,TRBV9,ASSVVQGAAEAF
15,TRBV9,ASSDRDSRTSGNTIY
12,TRBV25-1,ASSEDRIFDGYT
12,TRBV7-2,ASTPTRITDTQY